Below, 2 T cell receptor beta chains from the same sample are listed, as sequenced in a study of T cell repertoires in cytomegalovirus infection. Their target antigens are unknown. TCRdb re-analysed the reads in MiXCR, keeping a single row per CDR3 protein. The sample yields 450,000 to 600,000 distinct CDR3 sequences, about 33% seen once. This specimen was cultured PBMCs, taken from culture after CMV antigen stimulation. Source of these receptors: a human donor in good health (CMV status not recorded). Some clones in this sample may be carry-over from other donors' samples.

The V gene is TRBV15, the J gene TRBJ2-1; 11 nucleotides match TRBD2. The CDR3 runs to 18 residues. Germline values: CDR1 LNHNV, CDR2 YYDKDF (reference sequence). J lost 7 bases, V lost 5 bases, and 16 bases had no gene match. The CDR3 DNA reads as TGTGCCACCAGCCTCCTTGGAGTAGCGGGAGGGCCCAGGAATGAGCAGTTCTTC. It is translated as CATSLLGVAGGPRNEQFF.

The rearrangement uses TRBV12-3 or TRBV12-4 and TRBJ2-7; D gene ambiguous. V dropped 3 bases and J dropped 2 bases, with 11 bases sitting between them. The CDR3 length is 14 residues. The CDR3: CASSLRGGPYEQYV. The CDR3 coding sequence is TGTGCCAGCAGTTTGCGCGGCGGACCCTACGAGCAGTACGTC.